The 10 T cell receptor beta chains reported below all come from one sample, sequenced in a study of glioma-infiltrating T cells after dendritic cell vaccination. Sequenced by immunoSEQ multiplex PCR; TCRdb stores in-frame clones only, minus some. There are approximately 62,000 clones in the sample; 86% occur only once, and under 14% lies in the top ten. Time point here: after dendritic cell vaccination, including at tumor progression/relapse. The sample in question was blood, obtained after dendritic cell vaccination. All receptors come from a human donor with glioblastoma.

This rearrangement joins TRBV30 to TRBJ2-3; TRBD1 agrees at 7 bases. The V and J ends lost 0 bases and 3 bases, in that order; junction bases with no gene match: 9. Per the germline V gene, CDR1 is GTSNPN and CDR2 is SVGIG (reference sequence). The CDR3 is made up of 16 amino acids. The CDR3 is CAWSVLSPRGTDTQYF. The CDR3 DNA reads TGTGCCTGGAGTGTACTCTCTCCCAGGGGGACAGATACGCAGTATTTT.

V gene TRBV11-2 combines with J gene TRBJ1-1, with D maybe TRBD1 (5 bases). Germline CDR1 reads SGHAT; CDR2 reads FQNNGV. The CDR3 is 13 amino acids. Trimming removed 8 bases from V and 1 base from J, with 11 bases in between. Here the CDR3 reads CASARTTNTEAFF. The CDR3 nucleotides are TGTGCCAGCGCCCGGACAACGAACACTGAAGCTTTCTTT.

The V and J genes are TRBV2 and TRBJ1-5; 9 bases match TRBD1. Germline CDR1 reads SNHLY; CDR2 reads FYNNEI. This CDR3 has 16 amino acids. V shed 6 bases and J 1 base; nucleotides not matched to a gene: 7. DNA of the CDR3: TGTGCCAGCAGGGTTACAGGGGGCGGGAGCAATCAGCCCCAGCATTTT. It codes for CASRVTGGGSNQPQHF.

The genes are TRBV5-4 and TRBJ1-1; D uncertain. The CDR3 sequence is 13 residues long. Germline CDR1 SGHNT, CDR2 YYREEE (reference sequence). V was pared by 4 bases and J by 0 bases, with 7 bases between. The CDR3 DNA follows: TGTGCCAGCAGCAATACAGTGAACACTGAAGCTTTCTTT. This gives the protein CASSNTVNTEAFF.

The chain couples TRBV6-5 to TRBJ2-7, with 8 bases that match TRBD1. Germline V gene sequence: CDR1 MNHEY, CDR2 SVGAGI. With 5 bases clipped from V and 4 bases from J, the junction kept 4 bases outside the gene matches. This CDR3 region has 13 residues. The DNA of the CDR3 is TGTGCCAGCAGTCCCACAGGGGGGTACGAGCAGTACTTC. Protein sequence: CASSPTGGYEQYF.

The genes are TRBV19 and TRBJ2-7, with D maybe TRBD2 (6 bases). Per germline, CDR1 LNHDA and CDR2 SQIVND (reference sequence). V dropped 1 base and J dropped 7 bases, with 17 bases sitting between them. The CDR3 sequence is 15 residues long. CDR3 coding DNA: TGTGCCAGTAGTATAGGCGGGACGGGAAGCGAGGAGCAGTACTTC. It codes for CASSIGGTGSEEQYF.

V usage is TRBV7-2 and J usage is TRBJ2-1; perhaps TRBD1 as D (6 bases). V lost 4 bases and J lost 8, with 18 bases in between. From germline, CDR1 is SGHTA and CDR2 FQGNSA. The CDR3 covers 15 residues. The CDR3 loop reads CASSSRDTHIDEQFF. Written as DNA, the CDR3 is TGTGCCAGCAGCTCCCGGGACACCCATATTGATGAGCAGTTCTTC.

The chain joins TRBV12-1 to TRBJ2-3; the DNA was not compared with TRBD1, the D call given in the table. TRBV12-1 is shown as a pseudogene. The CDR3 is 22 amino acids. The CDR3 DNA reads TGTGCCAGCAGCCCTCTCCTTCCAACCGACAGGGGGACACACCCCCAGTCAGATACGCAGTATTTT. Protein: CASSPLLPTDRGTHPQSDTQYF.

CDR3 DNA sequence: TGTGCCAGCAGCTTAGACTCAAAGAGGATATCCGAGCAGTACTTC. Its protein product is CASSLDSKRISEQYF. V usage is TRBV7-2 and J usage is TRBJ2-7; D not resolved. The ends were cut back, 1 base at V and 6 bases at J, with 16 bases in the middle. The CDR3 extends over 15 amino acids. Germline-derived CDR1 and CDR2 are SGHTA and FQGNSA.

The V and J genes are TRBV7-9 and TRBJ1-4, with D possibly TRBD1 on 5 matching bases. Germline V gene data show CDR1 as SEHNR and CDR2 as FQNEAQ (reference sequence). Trimming left V 6 bases short and J 0 bases short, with 11 bases between. The CDR3 runs to 15 residues. CDR3 in amino acids: CASSSRDATNEKLFF. The CDR3 DNA reads as TGTGCCAGCAGTTCCAGGGATGCAACTAATGAAAAACTGTTTTTT.